The present entry profiles one T cell receptor (beta chain) with its context. The specificity of this receptor is unknown. The input lacks base qualities; no much larger clone sits a single base away. The CDR3 goes from the cysteine to the phenylalanine over 15 residues. The only DNA kept is the CDR3, 45 bases in frame from the first base. In the germline V gene, CDR1 corresponds to MDHEN and CDR2 to SYDVKM. V ends up 9 bases short and J 6 bases short, with an unmatched junction base count of 13. TCRbeta CDR3 regions were amplified from genomic DNA by means of the immunoSEQ Assay, a bias-controlled multiplex PCR. Turning to the authors' computational methods: The number of nucleated cells in each sample was estimated by amplification of reference gene primers within the assay. To quantify the absolute abundance of each unique TCRbeta CDR3 rearrangement, sequence reads were collapsed and filtered. For each sample, productive Simpson clonality was calculated as the square root of Simpson's diversity index across productive rearrangements. Not all clones reach the TCRdb copy of this immuneACCESS table, which keeps in-frame sequences only. Checked studies attribute under half of the gap to unresolved V genes and leave the rest unexplained. From that table come the V and J calls and clone size; the DNA was used to work out D and trimming. In this sample the table shows 300,000 to 400,000 clones, roughly 90% of which occur a single time. The ten top clones hold around 0.95% of the sample.

Participants in the prospective study were aged about 18 to 95 years, lived in 20 to 30 United States geographic areas, and enrolled through a virtual design. To assign participants to cohorts, the prospective study relied on clinical history that participants themselves reported in a screening survey and a study questionnaire. Each participant in the prospective study had whole blood, serum and a nasopharyngeal or oropharyngeal swab collected by mobile phlebotomists. Prospective study participants could optionally give additional blood draws and questionnaires over a roughly 2-month period. Prospective study blood samples were shipped either frozen or at room temperature before DNA extraction. These data originate in a study of blood T cell repertoires in COVID-19 (dated by TCRdb to 2018 to 2021). As for the study more broadly: Samples from collaborators originated in the United States, Italy and Spain and spanned both the acute and convalescent phases of COVID-19. The prospective study material was composed of cDNA or gDNA derived from T cells, B-cell-depleted T cells, or PBMCs. Subjects who had been exposed to COVID-19, were actively infected with it, or had recovered from it provided the deeply sampled blood TCRbeta repertoires that made up the dataset. The repertoires were released in a freely available public database meant as a resource for research on the immune response to SARS-CoV-2. Samples came from the ongoing ImmuneRACE study (first 160 participants) plus 1,254 subjects from 6 global collaborators. Nearly every sample came with metadata listing a de-identified subject ID, COVID-19 status, age in years and sex. Where available, HLA class I and class II types were taken from metadata supplied by the sample provider and were not determined by assay-based typing.

The research as a whole found: Clinical and demographic metadata were provided uncurated, with the amount varying by source and participant.

Sequenced material: PBMCs or T cells enriched from blood (not recorded which). The receptor was isolated from a woman aged 25 to 39 with acute COVID-19. The chain employs TRBV28 and TRBJ1-5, and TRBD1 matches 8 of the central bases. The DNA sequence is as follows: TGTGCCAGTTCGGAGGCCAGGGGGCAGGTTCAGCCCCAGCATTTT. This is translated as CASSEARGQVQPQHF.